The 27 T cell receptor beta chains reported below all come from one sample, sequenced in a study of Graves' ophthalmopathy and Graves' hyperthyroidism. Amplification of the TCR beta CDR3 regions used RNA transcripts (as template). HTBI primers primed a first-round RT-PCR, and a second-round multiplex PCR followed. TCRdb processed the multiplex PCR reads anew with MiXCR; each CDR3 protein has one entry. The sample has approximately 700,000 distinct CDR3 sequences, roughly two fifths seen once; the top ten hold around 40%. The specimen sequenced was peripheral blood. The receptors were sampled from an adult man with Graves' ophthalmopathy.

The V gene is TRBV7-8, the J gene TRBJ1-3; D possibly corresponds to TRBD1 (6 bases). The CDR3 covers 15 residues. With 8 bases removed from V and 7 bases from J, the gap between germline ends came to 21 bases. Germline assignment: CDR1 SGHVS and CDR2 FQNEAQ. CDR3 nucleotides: TGTGCCAGCGGGAAAGGGGGTTCACCCCGGAACACCATATATTTT. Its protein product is CASGKGGSPRNTIYF.

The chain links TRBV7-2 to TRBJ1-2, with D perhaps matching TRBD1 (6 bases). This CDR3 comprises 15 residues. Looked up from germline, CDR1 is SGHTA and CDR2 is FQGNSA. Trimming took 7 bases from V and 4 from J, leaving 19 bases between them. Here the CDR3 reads CASNPGAPPGYGYTF. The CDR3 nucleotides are TGTGCCAGCAACCCGGGGGCTCCCCCGGGCTATGGCTACACCTTC. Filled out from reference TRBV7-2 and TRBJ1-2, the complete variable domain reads GAGVSQSPSNKVTEKGKDVELRCDPISGHTALYWYRQSLGQGLEFLIYFQGNSAPDKSGLPSDRFSAERTGGSVSTLTIQRTQQEDSAVYLCASNPGAPPGYGYTFGSGTRLTVV.

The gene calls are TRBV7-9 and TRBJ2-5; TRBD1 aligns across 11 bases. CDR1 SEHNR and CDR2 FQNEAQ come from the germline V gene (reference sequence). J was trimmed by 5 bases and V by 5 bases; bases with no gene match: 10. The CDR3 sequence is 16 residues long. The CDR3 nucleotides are TGTGCCAGCAGCCCCTCCGGGACAGGGGGGAGGGAGACCCAGTACTTC. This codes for CASSPSGTGGRETQYF.

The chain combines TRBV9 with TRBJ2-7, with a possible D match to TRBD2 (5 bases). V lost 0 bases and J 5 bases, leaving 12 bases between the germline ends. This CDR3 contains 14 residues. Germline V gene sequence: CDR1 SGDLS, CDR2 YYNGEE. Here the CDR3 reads CASSVEVRGNEQYF. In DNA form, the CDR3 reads TGTGCCAGCAGCGTAGAGGTCCGAGGGAACGAGCAGTACTTC.

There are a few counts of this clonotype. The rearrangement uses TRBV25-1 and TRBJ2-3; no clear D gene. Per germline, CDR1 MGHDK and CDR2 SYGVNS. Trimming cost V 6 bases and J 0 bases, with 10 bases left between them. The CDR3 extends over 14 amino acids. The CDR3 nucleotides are TGTGCCAGCAGGTCCAGAACTAGCACAGATACGCAGTATTTT. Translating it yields CASRSRTSTDTQYF.

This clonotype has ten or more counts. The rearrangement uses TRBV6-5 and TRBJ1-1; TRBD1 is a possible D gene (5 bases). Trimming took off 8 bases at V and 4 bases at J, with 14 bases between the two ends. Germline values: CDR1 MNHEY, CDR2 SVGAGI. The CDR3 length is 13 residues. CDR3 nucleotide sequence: TGTGCCAGCCTTGTCAGGGATCGCACTGAAGCTTTCTTT. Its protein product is CASLVRDRTEAFF.

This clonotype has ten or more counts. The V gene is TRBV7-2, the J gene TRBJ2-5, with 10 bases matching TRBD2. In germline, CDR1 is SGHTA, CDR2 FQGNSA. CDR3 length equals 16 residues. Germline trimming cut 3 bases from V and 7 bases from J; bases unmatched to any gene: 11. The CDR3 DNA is TGTGCCAGCAGCTTCGCAGAGCGGGAGGGGTGGGTGACCCAGTACTTC. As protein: CASSFAEREGWVTQYF.

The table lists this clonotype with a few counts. The CDR3 DNA reads as TGCAGTGCAAACAGGGTAGCGTACGAGCAGTACTTC. Protein product: CSANRVAYEQYF. This chain joins TRBV20-1 and TRBJ2-7, with D maybe TRBD1 (6 bases). Germline V gives CDR1 DFQATT, CDR2 SNEGSKA (reference sequence). The length of the CDR3 is 12 residues. Trimming stripped 6 bases from V and 4 bases from J, with 13 bases between.

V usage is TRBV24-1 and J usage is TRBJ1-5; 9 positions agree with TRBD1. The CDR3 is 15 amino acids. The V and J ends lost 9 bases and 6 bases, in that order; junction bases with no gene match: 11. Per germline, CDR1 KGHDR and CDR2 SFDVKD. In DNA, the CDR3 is TGTGCCACCCTCCGGGACAGGGCTTTGGGTCAGCCCCAGCATTTT. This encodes CATLRDRALGQPQHF.

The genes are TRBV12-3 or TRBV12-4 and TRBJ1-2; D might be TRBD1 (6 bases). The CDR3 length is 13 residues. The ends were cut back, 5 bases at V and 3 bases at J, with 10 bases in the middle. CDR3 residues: CASSADSYYGYTF. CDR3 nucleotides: TGTGCCAGCAGTGCGGACAGTTACTATGGCTACACCTTC.

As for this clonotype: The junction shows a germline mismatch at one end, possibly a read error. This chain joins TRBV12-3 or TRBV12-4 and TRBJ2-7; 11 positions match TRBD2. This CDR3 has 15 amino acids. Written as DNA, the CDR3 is TGCGCCAGCAGTGAGGGACTAGCGGAGATCTACGAGCGGTACTTC. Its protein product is CASSEGLAEIYERYF.

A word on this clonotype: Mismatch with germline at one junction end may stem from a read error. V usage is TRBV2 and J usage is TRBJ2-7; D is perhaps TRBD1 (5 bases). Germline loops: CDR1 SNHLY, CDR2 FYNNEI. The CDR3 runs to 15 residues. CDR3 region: CASSEVGRDAYGQYF. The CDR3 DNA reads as TGTGCCAGCAGTGAAGTAGGCAGGGATGCCTACGGGCAGTACTTC.

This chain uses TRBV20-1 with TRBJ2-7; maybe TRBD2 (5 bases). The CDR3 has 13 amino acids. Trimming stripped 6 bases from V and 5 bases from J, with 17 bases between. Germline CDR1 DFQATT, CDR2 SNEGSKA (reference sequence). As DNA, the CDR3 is TGCAGTGCACCGCGGGTAGCACTCGACGAGCAGTACTTC. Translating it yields CSAPRVALDEQYF.

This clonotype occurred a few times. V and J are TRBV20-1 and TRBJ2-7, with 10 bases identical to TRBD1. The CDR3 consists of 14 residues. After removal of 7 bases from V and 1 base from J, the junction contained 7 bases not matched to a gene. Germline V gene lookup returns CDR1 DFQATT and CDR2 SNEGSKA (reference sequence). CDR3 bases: TGCAGTGTCCCAGGACAGGGGGGTTCCTACGAGCAGTACTTC. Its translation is CSVPGQGGSYEQYF.

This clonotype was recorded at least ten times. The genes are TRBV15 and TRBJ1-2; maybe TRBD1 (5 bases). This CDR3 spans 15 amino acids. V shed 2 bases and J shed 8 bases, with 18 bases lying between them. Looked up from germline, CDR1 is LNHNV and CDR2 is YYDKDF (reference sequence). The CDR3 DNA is TGTGCCACCAGCAGAACTGGGCTAGACAGTCGAGGCTACACCTTC. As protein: CATSRTGLDSRGYTF.

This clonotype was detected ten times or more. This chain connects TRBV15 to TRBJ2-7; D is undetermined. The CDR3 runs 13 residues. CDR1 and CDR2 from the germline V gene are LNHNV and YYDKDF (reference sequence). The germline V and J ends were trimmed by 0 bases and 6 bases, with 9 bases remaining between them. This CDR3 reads CATSRDRHAEQYF. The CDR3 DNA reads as TGTGCCACCAGCAGAGATCGTCATGCCGAGCAGTACTTC.

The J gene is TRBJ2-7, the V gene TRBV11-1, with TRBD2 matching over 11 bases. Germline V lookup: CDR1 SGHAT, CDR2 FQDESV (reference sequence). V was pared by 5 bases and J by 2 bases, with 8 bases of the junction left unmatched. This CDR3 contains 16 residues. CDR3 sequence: CASSHRTGLAAYEQYF. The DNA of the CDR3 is TGTGCCAGCAGCCATCGAACGGGACTAGCGGCCTACGAGCAGTACTTC.

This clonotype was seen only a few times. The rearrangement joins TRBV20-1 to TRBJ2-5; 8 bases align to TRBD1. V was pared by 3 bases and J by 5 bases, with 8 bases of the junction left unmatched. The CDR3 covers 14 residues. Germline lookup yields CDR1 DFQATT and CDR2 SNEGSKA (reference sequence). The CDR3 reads CSASDRGRGETQYF. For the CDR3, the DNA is TGCAGTGCTAGTGACAGGGGACGCGGGGAGACCCAGTACTTC.

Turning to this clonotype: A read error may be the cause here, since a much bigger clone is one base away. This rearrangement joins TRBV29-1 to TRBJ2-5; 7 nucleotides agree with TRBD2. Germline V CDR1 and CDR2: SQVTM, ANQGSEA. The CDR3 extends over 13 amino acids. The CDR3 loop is CSVGDYPGETQDF. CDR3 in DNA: TGCAGCGTTGGGGACTACCCGGGAGAGACCCAGGACTTC.

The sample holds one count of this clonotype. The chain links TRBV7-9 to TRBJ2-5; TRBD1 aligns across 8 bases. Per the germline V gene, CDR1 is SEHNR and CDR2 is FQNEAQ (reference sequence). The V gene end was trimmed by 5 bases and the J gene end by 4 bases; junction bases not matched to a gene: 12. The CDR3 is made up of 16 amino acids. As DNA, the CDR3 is TGTGCCAGCAGCCGTCCCCGCGGACAGGGAAGAGAGACCCAGTACTTC. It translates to CASSRPRGQGRETQYF.

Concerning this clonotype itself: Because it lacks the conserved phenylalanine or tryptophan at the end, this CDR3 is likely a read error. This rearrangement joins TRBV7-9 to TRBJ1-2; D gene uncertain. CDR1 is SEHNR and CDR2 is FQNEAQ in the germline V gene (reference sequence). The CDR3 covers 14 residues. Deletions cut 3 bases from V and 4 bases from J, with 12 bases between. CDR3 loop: CASSLVAGFYGYTL. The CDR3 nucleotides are TGTGCCAGCAGCTTGGTTGCGGGATTCTATGGCTACACCCTC.

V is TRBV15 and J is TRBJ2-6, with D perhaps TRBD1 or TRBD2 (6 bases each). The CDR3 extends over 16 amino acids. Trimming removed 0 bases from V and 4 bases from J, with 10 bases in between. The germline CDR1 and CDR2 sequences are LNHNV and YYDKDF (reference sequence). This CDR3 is CATSRDRGTGANVLTF. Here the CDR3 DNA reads TGTGCCACCAGCAGAGATCGGGGGACAGGGGCCAACGTCCTGACTTTC.

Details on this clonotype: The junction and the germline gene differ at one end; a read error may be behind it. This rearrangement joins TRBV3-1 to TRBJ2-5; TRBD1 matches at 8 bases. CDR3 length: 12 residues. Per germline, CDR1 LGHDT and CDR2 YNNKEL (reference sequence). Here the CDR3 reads CASSHQWTGTNF. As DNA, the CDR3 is TGTGCCAGCAGCCACCAGTGGACAGGGACGAACTTC.

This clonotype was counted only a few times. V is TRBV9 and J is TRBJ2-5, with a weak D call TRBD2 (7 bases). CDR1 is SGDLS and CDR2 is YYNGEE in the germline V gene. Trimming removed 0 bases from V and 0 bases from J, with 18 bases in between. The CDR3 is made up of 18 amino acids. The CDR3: CASSVELGGGSYQETQYF. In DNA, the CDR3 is TGTGCCAGCAGCGTAGAGCTGGGAGGGGGGTCGTACCAAGAGACCCAGTACTTC.

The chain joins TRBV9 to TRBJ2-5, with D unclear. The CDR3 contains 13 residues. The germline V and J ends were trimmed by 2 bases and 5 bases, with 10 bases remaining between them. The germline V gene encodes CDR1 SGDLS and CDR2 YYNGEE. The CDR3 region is CASSVTLRETQYF. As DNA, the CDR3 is TGTGCCAGCAGCGTTACTCTCCGGGAGACCCAGTACTTC.

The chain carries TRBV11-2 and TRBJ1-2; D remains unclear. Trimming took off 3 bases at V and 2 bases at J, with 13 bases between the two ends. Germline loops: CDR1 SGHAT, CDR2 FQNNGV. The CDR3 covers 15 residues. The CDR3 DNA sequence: TGTGCCAGCAGCTTTCAGGCACCGGGAAACTATGGCTACACCTTC. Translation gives CASSFQAPGNYGYTF.

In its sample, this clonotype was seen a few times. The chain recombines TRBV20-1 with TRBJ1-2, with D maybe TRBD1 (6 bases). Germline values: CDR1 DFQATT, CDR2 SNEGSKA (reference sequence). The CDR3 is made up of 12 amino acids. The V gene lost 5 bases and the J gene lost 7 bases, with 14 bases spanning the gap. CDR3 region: CSAEDSRGGYTF. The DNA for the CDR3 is TGCAGTGCTGAGGACAGTCGGGGTGGCTACACCTTC.